This T cell receptor (beta chain) emerged from a study of T cells in Graves' hyperthyroidism and ophthalmopathy. In the case of this clonotype: Its target is not known. Being one base from a much bigger clone, this may be a read error.

The source material, RNA transcripts, was used to amplify TCR beta CDR3 regions. The HTBI primer set served for first-round RT-PCR of the TCR CDR3. TCRdb reanalysed the multiplex PCR reads using MiXCR and keeps one entry per CDR3 protein. The table lists 500,000 or so distinct CDR3 sequences, over 15% of them singletons. The CDR3 spans 15 residues. Uncontrolled infection, other autoimmune disease, pregnancy or lactation barred patients from enrollment. Study-level points and caveats: It was a median around seven months before onset that the model predicted ophthalmopathy. Using 13 V-J features, a model discriminated ophthalmopathy from stable hyperthyroidism.

The TCR comes from a woman aged 18-29 years with Graves' ophthalmopathy. The chain employs TRBV12-3 or TRBV12-4 and TRBJ1-2; 9 bases fit TRBD1. Sequencing was done on a sample of blood. The CDR3 DNA reads TGTGCCGGCAGGGGGACAGGGAGCTCCTTCTATGGCTACACCTTC. This gives the protein CAGRGTGSSFYGYTF.